The 19 T cell receptor beta chains listed next were all sequenced from one sample in a study of cytomegalovirus exposure and HLA in healthy donors. Amplification used 60 Vbeta primers and 13 Jbeta primers. The method was immunoSEQ multiplex PCR; TCRdb's version includes in-frame clones alone and lacks a portion of them. This table holds approximately 150,000 clones, around 80% found once. The sequencing sample was made of PBMCs. The receptors were gathered from a man in his forties in good health and CMV-seronegative.

CDR3 DNA: TGTGCCAGCAGCGCCACCGGGACAGCCGCCTTGACCCAGTACTTC. This gives the protein CASSATGTAALTQYF. J is TRBJ2-5 and V is TRBV9; 7 positions match TRBD1. Germline loops: CDR1 SGDLS, CDR2 YYNGEE. The CDR3 sequence is 15 residues long. V shed 3 bases, J shed 7 bases, and the junction held 12 bases outside the gene matches.

This clone was detected only a few times. The chain is built from TRBV19 and TRBJ1-2, with 7 bases identical to TRBD1. Per the germline V gene, CDR1 is LNHDA and CDR2 is SQIVND (reference sequence). The CDR3 sequence is 13 residues long. Trimming took 5 bases from V and 5 from J; bases not matched to a gene: 5. The chain's CDR3 is CASSARQGYGYTF. CDR3 nucleotide sequence: TGTGCCAGTAGTGCCAGACAGGGTTATGGCTACACCTTC.

The rearrangement uses TRBV2 and TRBJ2-1; 7 bases agree with TRBD1. Per the germline V gene, CDR1 is SNHLY and CDR2 is FYNNEI. V trimming: 2 bases; J trimming: 13 bases; junction bases outside the gene matches: 5. The CDR3 runs to 12 residues. The CDR3 bases are TGTGCCAGCAGTGAAATTAGAGGGGGCCAGTTCTTC. Translation: CASSEIRGGQFF.

This chain links TRBV2 with TRBJ2-7, with 8 bases matching TRBD1. This CDR3 has 16 amino acids. Germline V gene sequence: CDR1 SNHLY, CDR2 FYNNEI. Losses at the gene ends were 6 bases for V and 3 bases for J; bases not matched to a gene: 13. This CDR3 is CASSSTRDRGGYEQYF. The DNA of the CDR3 is TGTGCCAGCAGCTCGACCCGAGACAGGGGCGGCTACGAGCAGTACTTC. Full variable domain (remainder filled in from reference TRBV2 and TRBJ2-7): EPEVTQTPSHQVTQMGQEVILRCVPISNHLYFYWYRQILGQKVEFLVSFYNNEISEKSEIFDDQFSVERPDGSNFTLKIRSTKLEDSAMYFCASSSTRDRGGYEQYFGPGTRLTVT.

The chain joins TRBV9 to TRBJ2-7, with 8 bases identical to TRBD2. The V gene end was trimmed by 4 bases and the J gene end by 3 bases; junction bases not matched to a gene: 12. Germline lookup yields CDR1 SGDLS and CDR2 YYNGEE. This CDR3 spans 16 amino acids. The CDR3: CASSPREGGLLYEQYF. For the CDR3, the DNA is TGTGCCAGCAGCCCCCGGGAGGGCGGGCTTCTCTACGAGCAGTACTTC. Looking up the rest from reference TRBV9 and TRBJ2-7 gives the full variable domain: DSGVTQTPKHLITATGQRVTLRCSPRSGDLSVYWYQQSLDQGLQFLIQYYNGEERAKGNILERFSAQQFPDLHSELNLSSLELGDSALYFCASSPREGGLLYEQYFGPGTRLTVT.

The chain employs TRBV25-1 and TRBJ2-2, with D maybe TRBD2 (5 bases). The CDR3 length is 13 residues. V lost 6 bases to trimming and J lost 7 bases, with 12 bases between them. Germline CDR1 MGHDK, CDR2 SYGVNS. The CDR3 DNA sequence: TGTGCCAGCAGAGGTCTCGGGGTCGGGGAGCTGTTTTTT. It specifies CASRGLGVGELFF.

Notes on this clone: One junction end does not reproduce the germline sequence, and a read error may be involved. The chain couples TRBV7-7 to TRBJ2-5; TRBD1 is a possible D gene (7 bases). The CDR3 is 13 amino acids. Germline CDR1 SSHAT, CDR2 FNYEAQ (reference sequence). CDR3 DNA sequence: TGTGCTAGCAGCGCCCAGGGGGGCGGGACCCAGTACTTC. Amino acids: CASSAQGGGTQYF.

The chain employs TRBV10-1 and TRBJ2-3; D possibly corresponds to TRBD2 (5 bases). With 10 bases removed from V and 6 bases from J, the gap between germline ends came to 11 bases. Per the germline V gene, CDR1 is WNHNN and CDR2 is SYGVQD (reference sequence). The CDR3 is made up of 11 amino acids. CDR3 residues: CATRTGDTQYF. CDR3 nucleotides: TGCGCCACCAGGACGGGGGATACGCAGTATTTT.

This chain links TRBV6-5 with TRBJ2-3, with 7 bases fitting TRBD1. Germline assignment: CDR1 MNHEY and CDR2 SVGAGI. V was clipped by 2 bases and J by 4 bases; unmatched bases: 9. This CDR3 region has 16 residues. Here the CDR3 reads CASSYRGQGWADTQYF. CDR3 coding DNA: TGTGCCAGCAGTTACAGGGGGCAGGGATGGGCAGATACGCAGTATTTT.

CDR3 nucleotides: TGCGCCAGCAGCCAAGAACCGTGGGGTAGCGGCTCCGGGGAGCTGTTTTTT. It yields the protein CASSQEPWGSGSGELFF. V is TRBV4-3 and J is TRBJ2-2; tentative D call: TRBD2 (6 bases). Germline lookup yields CDR1 LGHNA and CDR2 YSLEER. The CDR3 is 17 amino acids. V lost 0 bases, J lost 6 bases, and 17 bases lay in between.

V gene TRBV29-1 combines with J gene TRBJ2-7; 9 nucleotides agree with TRBD1. J was trimmed by 7 bases and V by 6 bases; bases with no gene match: 13. The CDR3 has 14 residues. The germline V gene encodes CDR1 SQVTM and CDR2 ANQGSEA. CDR3 protein: CSVKGTGSLGEQYF. CDR3 nucleotide sequence: TGCAGCGTGAAGGGGACAGGGAGTCTCGGGGAGCAGTACTTC.

J is TRBJ2-1 and V is TRBV6-1, with TRBD2 matching over 10 bases. CDR3 length: 15 amino acids. Germline CDR1 and CDR2: MNHNS and SASEGT. Trimming at V came to 5 bases and at J to 2 bases, leaving 3 bases not matched to a gene. The CDR3 DNA is TGTGCCAGCAGTCTAGCGGGGGTGACCTACAATGAGCAGTTCTTC. This codes for CASSLAGVTYNEQFF.

V usage is TRBV7-6 and J usage is TRBJ1-1, with 7 bases fitting TRBD1. Germline assignment: CDR1 SGHVS and CDR2 FNYEAQ. The CDR3 is made up of 13 amino acids. After removal of 1 base from V and 4 bases from J, the junction contained 0 bases not matched to a gene. The CDR3 sequence is CASSLGTGTEAFF. The CDR3 nucleotides are TGTGCCAGCAGCTTAGGGACAGGCACTGAAGCTTTCTTT.

The chain is built from TRBV6-6 and TRBJ2-7; tentatively, D is TRBD2 (5 bases). V shed 7 bases and J shed 4 bases, with 20 bases lying between them. The CDR3 has 15 amino acids. Germline V gives CDR1 MNHNY, CDR2 SVGAGI (reference sequence). The CDR3 here is CASKADVARGYEQYF. Written as DNA, the CDR3 is TGTGCCAGCAAGGCGGACGTCGCTCGGGGATACGAGCAGTACTTC.

CDR3 bases: TGCGCCAGCAGCCCCCCGGAGACAGGGTCCTACGAGCAGTACTTC. Amino acids: CASSPPETGSYEQYF. The chain carries TRBV5-1 and TRBJ2-7, with TRBD1 identical over 7 bases. The CDR3 spans 15 residues. Germline assignment: CDR1 SGHRS and CDR2 YFSETQ. The V gene end was trimmed by 4 bases and the J gene end by 1 base; junction bases not matched to a gene: 8.

This clone was seen only a few times. At the DNA level, this CDR3 is encoded by other sequences in the same sample as well. The genes are TRBV2 and TRBJ1-1, with 7 bases matching TRBD1. Germline values: CDR1 SNHLY, CDR2 FYNNEI. The CDR3 loop spans 15 amino acids. Trimming cost V 0 bases and J 1 base; bases outside gene matches: 2. This chain's CDR3 is CASSEATGRNTEAFF. The CDR3 DNA reads as TGTGCCAGCAGTGAAGCGACAGGGAGGAACACTGAAGCTTTCTTT. The variable domain in full, with the rest retrieved from reference TRBV2 and TRBJ1-1, is EPEVTQTPSHQVTQMGQEVILRCVPISNHLYFYWYRQILGQKVEFLVSFYNNEISEKSEIFDDQFSVERPDGSNFTLKIRSTKLEDSAMYFCASSEATGRNTEAFFGQGTRLTVV.

This clone was counted a few times. The V and J genes are TRBV30 and TRBJ1-6; 9 nucleotides line up with TRBD1. CDR3 length: 14 amino acids. Germline trimming cut 7 bases from V and 6 bases from J; bases unmatched to any gene: 7. Looked up from germline, CDR1 is GTSNPN and CDR2 is SVGIG (reference sequence). DNA for the CDR3: TGTGCCTCCTCGGGGGGACAGGGTAATTCACCCCTCCACTTT. It yields the protein CASSGGQGNSPLHF.

This rearrangement joins TRBV28 to TRBJ2-7; possible D gene TRBD2, 5 bases. With 5 bases removed from V and 0 bases from J, the gap between germline ends came to 14 bases. Germline CDR1 reads MDHEN; CDR2 reads SYDVKM. The CDR3 runs 15 residues. CDR3 in amino acids: CASSPVGALSYEQYF. Here the CDR3 DNA reads TGTGCCAGCAGTCCAGTGGGAGCCCTCTCCTACGAGCAGTACTTC.

This chain connects TRBV28 to TRBJ2-3, with 9 nucleotides matching TRBD2. The germline CDR1 and CDR2 sequences are MDHEN and SYDVKM. V lost 8 bases, J lost 6 bases, and 15 bases stayed unmatched. The CDR3 extends over 16 amino acids. The CDR3 sequence: CASGVDGRGGRDTQYF. In DNA form, the CDR3 reads TGTGCCAGCGGGGTTGACGGGCGGGGGGGCAGGGATACGCAGTATTTT.